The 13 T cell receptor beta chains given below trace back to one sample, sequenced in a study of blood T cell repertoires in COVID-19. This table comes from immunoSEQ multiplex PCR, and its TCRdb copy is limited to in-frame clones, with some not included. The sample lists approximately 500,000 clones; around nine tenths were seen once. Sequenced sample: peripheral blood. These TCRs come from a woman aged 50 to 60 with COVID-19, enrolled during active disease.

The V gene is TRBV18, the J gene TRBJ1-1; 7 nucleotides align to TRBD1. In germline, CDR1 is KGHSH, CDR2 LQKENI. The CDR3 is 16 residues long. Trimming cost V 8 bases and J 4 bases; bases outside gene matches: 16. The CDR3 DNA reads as TGTGCCAGCACATCGATTCGAGGGGGCTGGGGCACTGAAGCTTTCTTT. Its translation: CASTSIRGGWGTEAFF.

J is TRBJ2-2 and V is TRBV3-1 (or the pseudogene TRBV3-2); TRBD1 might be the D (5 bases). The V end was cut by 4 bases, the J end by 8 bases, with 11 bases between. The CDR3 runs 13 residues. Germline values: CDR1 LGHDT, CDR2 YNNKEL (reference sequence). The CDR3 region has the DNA TGTGCCAGCAGCCCAGGGCATCATGGGGAGCTGTTTTTT. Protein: CASSPGHHGELFF.

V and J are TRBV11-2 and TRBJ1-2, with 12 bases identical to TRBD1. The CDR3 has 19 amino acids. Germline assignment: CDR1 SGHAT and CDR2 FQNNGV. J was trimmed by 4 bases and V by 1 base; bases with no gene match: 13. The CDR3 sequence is CASSLGRDRGLLAIYGYTF. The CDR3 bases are TGTGCCAGCAGCTTAGGCCGGGACAGGGGGCTCCTGGCTATCTATGGCTACACCTTC.

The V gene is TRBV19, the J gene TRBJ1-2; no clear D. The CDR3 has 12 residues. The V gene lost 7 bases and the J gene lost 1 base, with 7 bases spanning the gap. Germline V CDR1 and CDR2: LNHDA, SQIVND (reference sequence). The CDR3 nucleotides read TGTGCCAGTATGAACTTTAACTATGGCTACACCTTC. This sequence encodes CASMNFNYGYTF.

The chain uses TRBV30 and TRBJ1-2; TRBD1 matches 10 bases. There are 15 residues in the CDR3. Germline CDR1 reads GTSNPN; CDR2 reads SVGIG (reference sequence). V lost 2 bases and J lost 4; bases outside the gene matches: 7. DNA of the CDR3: TGTGCCTGGAGTCCCCTTGGGACAGGGGTCTATGGCTACACCTTC. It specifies CAWSPLGTGVYGYTF.

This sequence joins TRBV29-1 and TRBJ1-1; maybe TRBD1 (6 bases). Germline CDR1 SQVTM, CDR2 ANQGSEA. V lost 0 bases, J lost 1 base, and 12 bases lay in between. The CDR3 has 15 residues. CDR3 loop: CSVEEAGVPNTEAFF. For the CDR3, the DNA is TGCAGCGTTGAAGAGGCAGGGGTCCCGAACACTGAAGCTTTCTTT.

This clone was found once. CDR3 sequence reads: CASGSGNNEQFF. CDR3 DNA sequence: TGCGCCAGCGGTAGCGGGAACAATGAGCAGTTCTTC. This rearrangement joins TRBV10-2 to TRBJ2-1, with 8 bases fitting TRBD2. Germline V gene data show CDR1 as WSHSY and CDR2 as SAAADI. CDR3 length equals 12 residues. Losses at the gene ends were 8 bases for V and 5 bases for J; bases not matched to a gene: 2.

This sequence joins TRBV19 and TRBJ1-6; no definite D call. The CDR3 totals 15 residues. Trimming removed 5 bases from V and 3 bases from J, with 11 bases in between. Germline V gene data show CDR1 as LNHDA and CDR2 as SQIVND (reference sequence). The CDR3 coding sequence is TGTGCCAGTAGTGCCGGACTGTTCTATAATTCACCCCTCCACTTT. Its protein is CASSAGLFYNSPLHF. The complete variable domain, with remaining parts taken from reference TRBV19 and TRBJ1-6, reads DGGITQSPKYLFRKEGQNVTLSCEQNLNHDAMYWYRQDPGQGLRLIYYSQIVNDFQKGDIAEGYSVSREKKESFPLTVTSAQKNPTAFYLCASSAGLFYNSPLHFGNGTRLTVT.

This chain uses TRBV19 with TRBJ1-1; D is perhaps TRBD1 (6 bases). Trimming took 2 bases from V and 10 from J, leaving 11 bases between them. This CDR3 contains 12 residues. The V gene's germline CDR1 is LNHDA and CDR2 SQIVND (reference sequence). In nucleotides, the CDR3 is TGTGCCAGTAGTATATCCAGGGGTCCAGCTTTCTTT. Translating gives CASSISRGPAFF.

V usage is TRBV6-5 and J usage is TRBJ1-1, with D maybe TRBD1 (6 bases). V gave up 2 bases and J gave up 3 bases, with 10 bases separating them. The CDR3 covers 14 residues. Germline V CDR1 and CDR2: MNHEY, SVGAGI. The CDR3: CASSYATGYTEAFF. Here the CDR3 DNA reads TGTGCCAGCAGTTACGCCACAGGGTACACTGAAGCTTTCTTT.

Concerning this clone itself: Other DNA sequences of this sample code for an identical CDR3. CDR3 nucleotides: TGTGCCTGGAGTGTCCAGGGATCGTATGGCTACACCTTC. It encodes CAWSVQGSYGYTF. The chain employs TRBV30 and TRBJ1-2; D is possibly TRBD1 (5 bases). The germline V gene has CDR1 GTSNPN and CDR2 SVGIG (reference sequence). This CDR3 is 13 amino acids long. V was cut by 0 bases and J by 5 bases, with 10 bases left in between.

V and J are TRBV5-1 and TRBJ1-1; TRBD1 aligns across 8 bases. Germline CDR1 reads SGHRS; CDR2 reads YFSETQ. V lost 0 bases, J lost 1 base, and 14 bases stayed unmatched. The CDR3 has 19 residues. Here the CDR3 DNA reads TGCGCCAGCAGCTTGGAAGTAGGACAGGGCGGGGGCAGGAACACTGAAGCTTTCTTT. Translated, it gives CASSLEVGQGGGRNTEAFF. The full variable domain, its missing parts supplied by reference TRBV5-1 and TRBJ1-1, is KAGVTQTPRYLIKTRGQQVTLSCSPISGHRSVSWYQQTPGQGLQFLFEYFSETQRNKGNFPGRFSGRQFSNSRSEMNVSTLELGDSALYLCASSLEVGQGGGRNTEAFFGQGTRLTVV.

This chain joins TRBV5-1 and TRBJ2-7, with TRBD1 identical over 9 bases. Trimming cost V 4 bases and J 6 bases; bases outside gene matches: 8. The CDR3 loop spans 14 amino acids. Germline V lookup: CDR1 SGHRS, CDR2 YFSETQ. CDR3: CASSPRDRETEQYF. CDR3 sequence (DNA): TGCGCCAGCAGCCCCCGGGACAGGGAAACCGAGCAGTACTTC.